The clone carrying this T cell receptor (beta chain) is medium-sized by share. Its antigen is unidentified. The sample comes from a study of molecular identifiers for immune sequencing clone quantification. Study-wide findings and caveats: Barcode sharing among identical TCR molecules could make large clones appear smaller.

The authors built bulk TCR libraries by previously described methods with listed TCR primers. MiXCR was run by TCRdb on the PCR reads, yielding one entry per CDR3 protein. The sample has 7,500 to 9,500 distinct CDR3 sequences, around 15% seen once. Germline lookup yields CDR1 SEHNR and CDR2 FQNEAQ (reference sequence). Trimming took off 1 base at V and 4 bases at J, with 12 bases between the two ends. The length of the CDR3 is 15 residues. The sample comprised naive CD8+ T cells from blood, with Jurkat cell RNA spiked in. Stated subset: FACS-sorted CD8+CD4-CCR7+CD45RA+ naive T cells. The sequence was collected from a human donor in good health. Some libraries in this study had Jurkat cell RNA spiked in. The gene calls are TRBV7-9 and TRBJ2-3, with D tentatively TRBD2 (5 bases). The CDR3 loop reads CASSLVVAGADTQYF. The CDR3 DNA reads TGTGCCAGCAGCTTAGTTGTGGCCGGGGCAGATACGCAGTATTTT.